The rows below give T cell receptor beta chains drawn from one sample of a study of blood T cells in healthy people across ages. TCRdb redid the calling of the 5' RACE reads with MiXCR, one entry per CDR3 protein. Among approximately 1.5 million distinct CDR3 sequences listed, roughly 30% were seen once. Sequencing was done on a sample of blood. The source of these receptors is a woman in her twenties or thirties in good health. CDR3s include the opening cysteine and the closing phenylalanine or tryptophan. The D gene is left open where the match is weak. Part of the rows lack a size; the others show once, few, many or a class for expanded clones.

size,V,J,D,CDR3,DNA
few,TRBV27,TRBJ2-7,TRBD1,CASQKQGALYEQYF,TGTGCCAGCCAAAAACAGGGGGCGCTTTACGAGCAGTACTTC
few,TRBV2,TRBJ2-6,-,CASSEEGSGSGANVLTF,TGTGCCAGCAGTGAAGAGGGTTCTGGCTCTGGGGCCAACGTCCTGACTTTC
-,TRBV10-3,TRBJ2-3,-,CAITRGGAADTQYF,TGTGCCATCACTAGAGGGGGGGCAGCGGATACGCAGTATTTT
-,TRBV15,TRBJ2-5,TRBD1,CATSRTHISGTEETQYF,TGTGCCACCAGCAGAACCCACATTTCCGGGACAGAAGAGACCCAGTACTTC
-,TRBV9,TRBJ2-3,TRBD1,CASSEGQGTASDTQYF,TGTGCCAGCAGCGAGGGACAGGGAACGGCGTCTGATACGCAGTATTTT
few,TRBV10-3,TRBJ2-1,-,CAISQDRLGEQFF,TGTGCCATCAGCCAGGATCGTTTAGGAGAGCAGTTCTTC
-,TRBV10-3,TRBJ1-1,-,CATAGAHWTEAFF,TGTGCTACCGCCGGGGCTCATTGGACTGAAGCTTTCTTT
few,TRBV21-1,TRBJ2-7,-,CASSKAAGESQNPYEQYF,TGTGCCAGCAGCAAAGCGGCGGGAGAGAGTCAGAATCCGTACGAGCAGTACTTC
-,TRBV4-1,TRBJ2-4,TRBD2,CASSQGLAEERYF,TGCGCCAGCAGCCAAGGACTAGCGGAGGAGCGGTACTTC
-,TRBV27,TRBJ2-2,TRBD2,CASSLSTSPITGELFF,TGTGCCAGCAGTTTATCGACTAGCCCGATCACCGGGGAGCTGTTTTTT
-,TRBV6-6,TRBJ2-3,-,CASRRSGPRSTDTQYF,TGTGCCAGCAGAAGGTCGGGGCCCCGGAGCACAGATACGCAGTATTTT
-,TRBV7-6,TRBJ1-1,-,CASSLRGRQMNAEAFF,TGTGCCAGCAGCTTGCGTGGACGGCAAATGAACGCTGAAGCTTTCTTT
few,TRBV11-2,TRBJ2-6,-,CASKRVDGANVLTF,TGTGCCAGCAAAAGGGTAGATGGGGCCAACGTCCTGACTTTC
once,TRBV20-1,TRBJ2-1,TRBD1,CSARDRETGAGYNEQFF,TGCAGTGCTAGAGATCGAGAGACAGGGGCGGGGTACAATGAGCAGTTCTTC
-,TRBV7-6,TRBJ2-1,-,CASSLRLTWDEQFF,TGTGCCAGCAGCTTGCGACTCACGTGGGATGAGCAGTTCTTC
-,TRBV6-1,TRBJ2-1,-,CASSVQRTSYNEQFF,TGTGCCAGCAGTGTCCAGCGGACCTCCTACAATGAGCAGTTCTTC
-,TRBV12-3/TRBV12-4,TRBJ2-1,-,CASSFSLARNEQFF,TGTGCCAGCAGTTTTTCCCTAGCGAGGAATGAGCAGTTCTTC
few,TRBV12-3/TRBV12-4,TRBJ2-1,-,CASSRNTYNEQFF,TGTGCCAGCAGTCGTAACACCTACAATGAGCAGTTCTTC
-,TRBV10-3,TRBJ1-2,-,CAISDHGTFSYGYTF,TGTGCCATCAGTGACCACGGGACCTTTTCTTATGGCTACACCTTC
few,TRBV14,TRBJ2-7,-,CASSQDRRGEGYEQYF,TGTGCCAGCAGCCAAGATCGCAGGGGAGAAGGCTACGAGCAGTACTTC
-,TRBV30,TRBJ2-7,-,CAWSVLDEQYF,TGTGCCTGGAGTGTTTTAGACGAGCAGTACTTC
many,TRBV14,TRBJ2-1,TRBD1,CASSHLPGQGDNEQFF,TGTGCCAGCAGCCACCTGCCGGGACAGGGAGACAATGAGCAGTTCTTC
-,TRBV7-9,TRBJ1-1,-,CASSLAFGLNTGAFF,TGTGCCAGCAGCTTAGCTTTCGGATTGAACACTGGAGCTTTCTTT
few,TRBV29-1,TRBJ2-1,TRBD2,CSVEPRGGLSYNEQFF,TGCAGCGTTGAACCTCGGGGGGGCCTCTCCTACAATGAGCAGTTCTTC
-,TRBV27,TRBJ2-5,TRBD2,CASSPTSGRAETRYF,TGTGCCAGCAGTCCCACTAGCGGGAGGGCGGAGACCCGGTACTTC
-,TRBV30,TRBJ1-2,-,CAWTATPYGYTF,TGTGCCTGGACTGCTACCCCCTATGGCTACACCTTC
-,TRBV12-3/TRBV12-4,TRBJ2-7,TRBD1,CASSLQGTGRGEQYF,TGTGCCAGCAGTTTACAAGGGACAGGCCGTGGGGAGCAGTACTTC
few,TRBV20-1,TRBJ1-5,-,CSARSDNSNQPQHF,TGCAGTGCTAGAAGCGACAACAGCAATCAGCCCCAGCATTTT
-,TRBV3-1,TRBJ1-2,-,CASSQGTTAGYGYTF,TGTGCCAGCAGCCAAGGGACCACGGCTGGATATGGCTACACCTTC
-,TRBV7-2,TRBJ1-2,-,CASSLVGTGQSYGYTF,TGTGCCAGCAGCTTGGTCGGGACGGGGCAGTCCTATGGCTACACCTTC
-,TRBV2,TRBJ2-3,-,CASSYSLAGLDTRYF,TGTGCCAGCAGTTACTCTCTGGCGGGTTTAGATACGCGGTATTTT
-,TRBV29-1,TRBJ1-1,-,CSVVGGVTTEAFF,TGCAGCGTTGTAGGGGGGGTAACGACTGAAGCTTTCTTT
-,TRBV27,TRBJ2-3,-,CASSFDTRPRGDTQYF,TGTGCCAGCAGTTTCGATACTAGGCCCCGCGGGGATACGCAGTATTTT
-,TRBV12-3/TRBV12-4,TRBJ2-7,-,CASTETRRAEQYF,TGTGCCAGCACCGAGACTAGAAGAGCCGAGCAGTACTTC